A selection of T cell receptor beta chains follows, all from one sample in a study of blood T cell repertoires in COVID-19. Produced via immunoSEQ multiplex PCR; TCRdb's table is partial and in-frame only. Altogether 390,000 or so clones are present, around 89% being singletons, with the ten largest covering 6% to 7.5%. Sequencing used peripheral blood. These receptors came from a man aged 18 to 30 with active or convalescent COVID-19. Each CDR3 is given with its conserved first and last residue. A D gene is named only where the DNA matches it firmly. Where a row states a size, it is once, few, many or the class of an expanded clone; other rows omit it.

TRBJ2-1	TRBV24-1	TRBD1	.	TGTGCCACCAGTGCAGAGACAGGGACGGCCAATGAGCAGTTCTTC	CATSAETGTANEQFF
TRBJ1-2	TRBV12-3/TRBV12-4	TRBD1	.	TGTGCCAGCAGTCCCAACAGGGGCTATGGCTACACCTTC	CASSPNRGYGYTF
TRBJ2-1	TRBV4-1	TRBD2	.	TGCGCCAGCAGCCAGATCGGACTAGCGGATTCGAGCTCCTACAATGAGCAGTTCTTC	CASSQIGLADSSSYNEQFF
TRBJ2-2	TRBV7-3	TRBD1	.	TGTGCCAGCAGCCTAGGACAGGGGGCTAGCGGGGAGCTGTTTTTT	CASSLGQGASGELFF
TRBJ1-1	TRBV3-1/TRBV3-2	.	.	TGTGCCAGCAGCCAAGGCAGGAACACTGAAGCTTTCTTT	CASSQGRNTEAFF
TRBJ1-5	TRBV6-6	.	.	TGTGCCAGCAGTTACCCGGATAACAGGGCGCCTTGGCCCCAGCATTTT	CASSYPDNRAPWPQHF
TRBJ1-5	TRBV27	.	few	TGTGCCAGCAGCTACAGGGCCACGATGAATCAGCCCCAGCATTTT	CASSYRATMNQPQHF
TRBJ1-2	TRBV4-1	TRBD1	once	TGCGCCAGCAGCCCACACACAGGGGAGGTTGGCTACACCTTC	CASSPHTGEVGYTF
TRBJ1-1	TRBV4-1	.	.	TGCGCCAGCAGCCAAGTTCCCATCAGACAGAACACTGAAGCTTTCTTT	CASSQVPIRQNTEAFF
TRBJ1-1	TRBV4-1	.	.	TGCGCCAGCAGCCAATTCAGGGTGGCGGCTGAAGCTTTCTTT	CASSQFRVAAEAFF
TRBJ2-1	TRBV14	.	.	TGTGCCAGCAGCAATCGCCGGGGACTCTCAGGGAATGAGCAGTTCTTC	CASSNRRGLSGNEQFF
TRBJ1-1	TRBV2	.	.	TGTGCCAGCAGCTTGCTTACAGAGAAAGCTTTCTTT	CASSLLTEKAFF
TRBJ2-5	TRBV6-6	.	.	TGTGCCAGCACCGGGGGACAGACTAAGACCCAGTACTTC	CASTGGQTKTQYF
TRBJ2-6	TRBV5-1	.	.	TGCGCCAGCAGACGAGGCTCTGGGGCCAACGTGCTGACTTTC	CASRRGSGANVLTF
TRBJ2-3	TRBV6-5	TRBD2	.	TGTGCCAACGGGAGGGCCCCAGATACGCAGTATTTT	CANGRAPDTQYF
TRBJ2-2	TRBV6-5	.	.	TGTGCCAGCACTCACCTGGAGATTGACACCGGGGAGCTGTTTTTT	CASTHLEIDTGELFF
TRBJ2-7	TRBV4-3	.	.	TGCGCCAGCAGCCAAGTACAGGGCACTCTCGCTGAGCAGTACTTC	CASSQVQGTLAEQYF
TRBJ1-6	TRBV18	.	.	TGTGCCAGCTCACCCCAAACAGGGAGCGATTCACCCCTCCACTTT	CASSPQTGSDSPLHF
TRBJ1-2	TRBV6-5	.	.	TGTGCCAGCACGCGGGGGCCTAACTATGGCTACACCTTC	CASTRGPNYGYTF
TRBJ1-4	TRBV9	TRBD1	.	TGTGCCAGCAGCGTACGACAGGGCGGTGAAAAACTGTTTTTT	CASSVRQGGEKLFF
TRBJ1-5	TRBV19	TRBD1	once	TGTGCCACCAGGACAGGTGGTCAGCCCCAGCATTTT	CATRTGGQPQHF
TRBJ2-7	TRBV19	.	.	TGTGCCAGTAGTATAAGGCAGGGGAGCTCCTACGAGCAGTACTTC	CASSIRQGSSYEQYF
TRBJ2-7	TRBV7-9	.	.	TGTGCCAGCAGCTCAATTACCACAGGGATGGCCTACGAGCAGTACTTC	CASSSITTGMAYEQYF
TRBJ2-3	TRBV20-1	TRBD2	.	TGCAGTGCTAGTCGTCGCGGGGGGGTCTCAGATACGCAGTATTTT	CSASRRGGVSDTQYF
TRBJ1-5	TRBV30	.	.	TGTGCCTGGAGTTGGGGCCATAATCAGCCCCAGCATTTT	CAWSWGHNQPQHF
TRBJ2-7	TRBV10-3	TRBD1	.	TGTGCCATCAGTGACCCGGGACAGGGACACGAGCAGTACTTC	CAISDPGQGHEQYF